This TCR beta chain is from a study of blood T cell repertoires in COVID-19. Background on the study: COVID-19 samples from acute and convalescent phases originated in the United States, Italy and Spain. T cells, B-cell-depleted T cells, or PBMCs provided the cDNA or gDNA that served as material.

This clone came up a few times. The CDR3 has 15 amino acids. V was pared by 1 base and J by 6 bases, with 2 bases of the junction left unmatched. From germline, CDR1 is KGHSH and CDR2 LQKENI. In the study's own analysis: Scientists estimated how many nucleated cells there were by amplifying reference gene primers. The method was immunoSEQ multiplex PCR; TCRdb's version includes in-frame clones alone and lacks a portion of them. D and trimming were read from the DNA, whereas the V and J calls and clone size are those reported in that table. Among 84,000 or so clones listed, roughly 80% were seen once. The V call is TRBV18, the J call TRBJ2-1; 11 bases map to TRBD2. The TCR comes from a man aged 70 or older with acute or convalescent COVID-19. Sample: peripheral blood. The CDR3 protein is CASSPLAGGPNEQFF. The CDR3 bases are TGTGCCAGCTCACCACTAGCGGGGGGGCCCAATGAGCAGTTCTTC. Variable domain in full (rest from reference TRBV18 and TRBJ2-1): NAGVMQNPRHLVRRRGQEARLRCSPMKGHSHVYWYRQLPEEGLKFMVYLQKENIIDESGMPKERFSAEFPKEGPSILRIQQVVRGDSAAYFCASSPLAGGPNEQFFGPGTRLTVL.